Below, 10 T cell receptor beta chains from the same sample are listed, as sequenced in a study of blood T cell repertoires in COVID-19. TCRdb keeps only in-frame clones here, not all; method: immunoSEQ multiplex PCR. The data show about 310,000 clones, around 87% seen once. The sample taken for sequencing was peripheral blood. The receptors here all came from a man aged 45 to 65 with active or convalescent COVID-19.

The chain has TRBV6-5 and TRBJ1-1; perhaps TRBD1 as D (5 bases). Germline V lookup: CDR1 MNHEY, CDR2 SVGAGI. V gave up 6 bases and J gave up 2 bases, with 13 bases separating them. The CDR3 spans 14 residues. The CDR3 bases are TGTGCCAGCAGACCCTCACAGGAAAACACTGAAGCTTTCTTT. Its protein product is CASRPSQENTEAFF.

The CDR3 loop is CASSLKADSYNEQFF. The CDR3, as DNA: TGTGCCAGCAGTTTAAAAGCTGACTCCTACAATGAGCAGTTCTTC. The rearrangement uses TRBV27 and TRBJ2-1, with unresolved D. The V and J ends lost 2 bases and 0 bases respectively, with 8 bases between them. Germline CDR1 reads MNHEY; CDR2 reads SMNVEV (reference sequence). This CDR3 region has 15 residues.

The chain recombines TRBV7-9 with TRBJ1-6; possible D gene TRBD1, 5 bases. The CDR3 is made up of 14 amino acids. From germline, CDR1 is SEHNR and CDR2 FQNEAQ (reference sequence). V lost 4 bases and J lost 4, with 8 bases in between. CDR3 residues: CASSYDSYNSPLHF. CDR3 coding DNA: TGTGCCAGCAGCTACGACAGTTATAATTCACCCCTCCACTTT.

The chain carries TRBV19 and TRBJ2-1; TRBD2 might be the D (6 bases). This CDR3 has 14 residues. V lost 1 base to trimming and J lost 7 bases, with 11 bases between them. CDR1 LNHDA and CDR2 SQIVND come from the germline V gene (reference sequence). The CDR3 DNA sequence: TGTGCCAGTAGTATAGCGGGAGCCGGTAATGAGCAGTTCTTC. This sequence encodes CASSIAGAGNEQFF.

The chain recombines TRBV18 with TRBJ2-5; D unclear. Germline CDR1 and CDR2: KGHSH and LQKENI. The CDR3 consists of 14 residues. The ends were cut back, 4 bases at V and 2 bases at J, with 11 bases in the middle. CDR3 residues: CASSLTADQETQYF. The CDR3 DNA sequence: TGTGCCAGCTCACTAACGGCGGATCAAGAGACCCAGTACTTC. The full variable domain, its missing parts supplied by reference TRBV18 and TRBJ2-5, is NAGVMQNPRHLVRRRGQEARLRCSPMKGHSHVYWYRQLPEEGLKFMVYLQKENIIDESGMPKERFSAEFPKEGPSILRIQQVVRGDSAAYFCASSLTADQETQYFGPGTRLLVL.

This chain uses TRBV6-1 with TRBJ2-7, with D tentatively TRBD1 (6 bases). CDR3 length: 15 amino acids. Trimming took off 0 bases at V and 4 bases at J, with 13 bases between the two ends. CDR1 and CDR2 (germline): MNHNS, SASEGT. The CDR3 region has the DNA TGTGCCAGCAGTGAAGCATCGGGACAACCATACGAGCAGTACTTC. It translates to CASSEASGQPYEQYF.

The V gene is TRBV5-8, the J gene TRBJ2-1; no definite D call. The CDR3 consists of 16 residues. Germline CDR1 SGHTS, CDR2 YDEGEE. V was pared by 2 bases and J by 3 bases, with 15 bases between. The CDR3 reads CASSLSPYPNYNEQFF. DNA of the CDR3: TGTGCCAGCAGCTTAAGTCCTTATCCTAACTACAATGAGCAGTTCTTC.

V is TRBV29-1 and J is TRBJ1-4, with D possibly TRBD1 on 6 matching bases. The CDR3 extends over 13 amino acids. The germline V gene encodes CDR1 SQVTM and CDR2 ANQGSEA. The V and J ends lost 7 bases and 4 bases respectively, with 13 bases between them. This CDR3 reads CSAATQGNEKLFF. The CDR3 region has the DNA TGCAGCGCTGCCACACAGGGTAATGAAAAACTGTTTTTT.

The chain recombines TRBV3-1 (or the pseudogene TRBV3-2) with TRBJ1-4; 10 bases are a match to TRBD1. From germline, CDR1 is LGHDT and CDR2 YNNKEL (reference sequence). This CDR3 is built from 15 residues. J gave up 8 bases and V 0 bases, and 3 bases lay outside the gene matches. In DNA form, the CDR3 reads TGTGCCAGCAGCCAAGACCCGACAGGGGGCGAAAAACTGTTTTTT. As protein: CASSQDPTGGEKLFF.

This chain connects TRBV2 to TRBJ2-2, with 8 bases matching TRBD1. The germline CDR1 and CDR2 sequences are SNHLY and FYNNEI. J lost 7 bases, V lost 5 bases, and 6 bases had no gene match. The CDR3 has 14 amino acids. This CDR3 reads CASSLQGGSGELFF. In nucleotides, the CDR3 is TGTGCCAGCAGTTTACAGGGGGGAAGCGGGGAGCTGTTTTTT.